Below are 24 T cell receptor beta chains sequenced from a single sample in a study of T cell repertoires in cytomegalovirus infection. MiXCR was run by TCRdb on the reads, yielding one entry per CDR3 protein. The sample yields about 740,000 distinct CDR3 sequences, 35% to 45% seen once. The sample consisted of PBMCs. The receptor source for this set is a human donor in good health (CMV status not recorded). Some clones in this sample may be carry-over from other donors' samples.

This clonotype occurred a few times. This rearrangement joins TRBV7-2 to TRBJ2-4; D not resolved. Trimming pared 2 bases from V and 4 bases from J, leaving 6 bases between. Germline loops: CDR1 SGHTA, CDR2 FQGNSA. The CDR3 has 13 residues. The CDR3 DNA follows: TGTGCCAGCAGCTTAAACAGAAAAAACATTCAGTACTTC. Residues: CASSLNRKNIQYF.

This clonotype was found many times. The chain couples TRBV7-8 to TRBJ1-1; TRBD1 aligns across 9 bases. The CDR3 sequence is 16 residues long. CDR1 is SGHVS and CDR2 is FQNEAQ in the germline V gene. The V segment lost 0 bases and the J segment 5 bases; nucleotides outside the gene matches: 7. This CDR3 is CASSLAHDRGGTEAFF. CDR3 DNA sequence: TGTGCCAGCAGCTTAGCTCACGACAGGGGGGGAACTGAAGCTTTCTTT.

This clonotype was found many times. The rearrangement joins TRBV10-3 to TRBJ1-1; a weak D match, TRBD1 (6 bases). Trimming removed 0 bases at V and 0 bases at J, with 11 bases between. The V gene's germline CDR1 is ENHRY and CDR2 SYGVKD. There are 16 residues in the CDR3. The CDR3 DNA is TGTGCCATCAGTGAGTCAGGACAGACGATGAACACTGAAGCTTTCTTT. It specifies CAISESGQTMNTEAFF.

The table lists this clonotype with a few counts. This chain joins TRBV6-1 and TRBJ2-3, with D perhaps assigned TRBD1 or TRBD2 (5 bases each). CDR3 size: 15 residues. The V end lost 6 bases, the J end lost 2 bases, and 15 bases lay between the germline ends. Germline V gene data show CDR1 as MNHNS and CDR2 as SASEGT. In DNA form, the CDR3 reads TGTGCCAGCAGACGTCCCGGGGCCACCACAGATACGCAGTATTTT. It translates to CASRRPGATTDTQYF.

The rearrangement uses TRBV5-1 and TRBJ2-3, with D possibly being TRBD1 or TRBD2 (5 bases each). Germline assignment: CDR1 SGHRS and CDR2 YFSETQ. V was shortened by 4 bases and J by 4 bases, with 13 bases between the two germline ends. The CDR3 consists of 14 residues. In DNA form, the CDR3 reads TGCGCCAGCAGCCCGGGACCCGCGGCAGATACGCAGTATTTT. Translating it yields CASSPGPAADTQYF. Together with reference TRBV5-1 and TRBJ2-3, the CDR3 gives the full variable domain: KAGVTQTPRYLIKTRGQQVTLSCSPISGHRSVSWYQQTPGQGLQFLFEYFSETQRNKGNFPGRFSGRQFSNSRSEMNVSTLELGDSALYLCASSPGPAADTQYFGPGTRLTVL.

A note on this clonotype: The conserved phenylalanine or tryptophan is not found at the CDR3 terminus, so this likely reflects a read error. It is unclear where the CDR3 begins or ends on the DNA, so no DNA is shown, and the CDR3 is as TCRdb lists it. This rearrangement joins TRBV7-2 to TRBJ1-6; TRBD1 was called by the table and not checked on the DNA. Looked up from germline, CDR1 is SGHTA and CDR2 is FQGNSA. The CDR3 adds up to 14 amino acids, both ends counted. This CDR3 is CASSPRDRNSPLQL.

The gene calls are TRBV30 and TRBJ2-7; TRBD1 agrees at 8 bases. The CDR3 length is 14 residues. Trimming cost V 2 bases and J 7 bases; bases outside gene matches: 10. Germline CDR1 GTSNPN, CDR2 SVGIG (reference sequence). The CDR3 spells CAWSLRDRLTEQYF. Here the CDR3 DNA reads TGTGCCTGGAGTCTCCGGGACAGGCTAACGGAGCAGTACTTC.

The gene calls are TRBV5-5 and TRBJ1-2, with D unresolved. The CDR3 runs 13 residues. Germline loops: CDR1 SGHKS, CDR2 YYEKEE (reference sequence). The ends were cut back, 3 bases at V and 4 bases at J, with 10 bases in the middle. CDR3 in DNA: TGTGCCAGCAGCTCTTTCATTGGCTATGGCTACACCTTC. This translates into CASSSFIGYGYTF.

This clonotype was counted only a few times. This rearrangement joins TRBV24-1 to TRBJ2-5; D might be TRBD2 (5 bases). This CDR3 is 15 amino acids long. V lost 7 bases, J lost 0 bases, and 14 bases lay in between. CDR1 and CDR2 (germline): KGHDR, SFDVKD. The CDR3 nucleotides are TGTGCCACCAGCGATGGACTGACGTACCAAGAGACCCAGTACTTC. Its translation: CATSDGLTYQETQYF.

This chain joins TRBV5-4 and TRBJ2-5, with D unresolved. Germline CDR1 is SGHNT and CDR2 is YYREEE (reference sequence). The V gene lost 0 bases and the J gene lost 5 bases, with 11 bases spanning the gap. The CDR3 loop spans 14 amino acids. For the CDR3, the DNA is TGTGCCAGCAGCTTGGTCCCCTTGGCGGAGACCCAGTACTTC. Encoded protein: CASSLVPLAETQYF. Complete variable domain (other parts from reference TRBV5-4 and TRBJ2-5): ETGVTQSPTHLIKTRGQQVTLRCSSQSGHNTVSWYQQALGQGPQFIFQYYREEENGRGNFPPRFSGLQFPNYSSELNVNALELDDSALYLCASSLVPLAETQYFGPGTRLLVL.

The chain has TRBV7-3 and TRBJ1-2, with D uncertain. Trimming shortened V by 1 base and J by 4 bases, and 7 bases separated the two germline ends. The length of the CDR3 is 13 residues. Germline CDR1 is SGHTA and CDR2 is FQGTGA. CDR3 in amino acids: CASSLMCSYGYTF. CDR3 sequence (DNA): TGTGCCAGCAGCTTAATGTGCAGCTATGGCTACACCTTC.

The chain joins TRBV6-1 to TRBJ1-1; weak D call: TRBD1 (6 bases). With 1 base removed from V and 8 bases from J, the gap between germline ends came to 17 bases. The CDR3 length is 15 residues. CDR1 and CDR2 from the germline V gene are MNHNS and SASEGT. CDR3 sequence reads: CASSEGTGPYSEAFF. CDR3 bases: TGTGCCAGCAGTGAAGGAACAGGGCCCTATTCCGAAGCTTTCTTT.

In this sample, this clonotype turned up many times. The chain has TRBV28 and TRBJ2-2, with TRBD1 as a possible D gene (5 bases). V lost 0 bases to trimming and J lost 3 bases, with 11 bases between them. The CDR3 has 16 residues. Germline CDR1 reads MDHEN; CDR2 reads SYDVKM. The CDR3 sequence is CASSLWGQGDTGELFF. The CDR3 DNA reads TGTGCCAGCAGTTTATGGGGGCAGGGCGACACCGGGGAGCTGTTTTTT.

This clonotype was detected a few times. The chain joins TRBV7-2 to TRBJ2-1; 12 nucleotides align to TRBD2. The V gene end was trimmed by 1 base and the J gene end by 5 bases; junction bases not matched to a gene: 3. The CDR3 sequence is 16 residues long. Germline assignment: CDR1 SGHTA and CDR2 FQGNSA. CDR3 coding DNA: TGTGCCAGCAGCTTAGTCCCTAGCGGGAGGGACAATGAGCAGTTCTTC. This sequence encodes CASSLVPSGRDNEQFF.

In this sample, this clonotype turned up a few times. The chain is built from TRBV19 and TRBJ1-1, with 8 bases aligning to TRBD1. Trimming at V came to 2 bases and at J to 1 base, leaving 3 bases not matched to a gene. Per germline, CDR1 LNHDA and CDR2 SQIVND (reference sequence). The CDR3 extends over 15 amino acids. CDR3 nucleotide sequence: TGTGCCAGTAGTATACTCAGGGGGCCGAACACTGAAGCTTTCTTT. Encoded protein: CASSILRGPNTEAFF.

This clonotype was seen more than once but under ten times. This rearrangement joins TRBV30 to TRBJ1-5; 8 bases map to TRBD1. The CDR3 covers 17 residues. V dropped 1 base and J dropped 0; count of bases not matched to a gene: 8. Germline-derived CDR1 and CDR2 are GTSNPN and SVGIG (reference sequence). This CDR3 is CAWSADRGTHSNQPQHF. The CDR3 DNA reads TGTGCCTGGAGTGCCGACAGGGGCACCCATAGCAATCAGCCCCAGCATTTT. The whole variable domain, filled in from reference TRBV30 and TRBJ1-5, reads SQTIHQWPATLVQPVGSPLSLECTVEGTSNPNLYWYRQAAGRGLQLLFYSVGIGQISSEVPQNLSASRPQDRQFILSSKKLLLSDSGFYLCAWSADRGTHSNQPQHFGDGTRLSIL.

This clonotype appeared a single time. V is TRBV6-5 and J is TRBJ2-5, with D possibly being TRBD1 or TRBD2 (5 bases each). The germline CDR1 and CDR2 sequences are MNHEY and SVGAGI. The length of the CDR3 is 15 residues. V was clipped by 2 bases and J by 2 bases, with 12 bases between them. As DNA, the CDR3 is TGTGCCAGCAGTTACGGGGCAGGGAGACAAGAGACCCAGTACTTC. Protein sequence: CASSYGAGRQETQYF.

The sample holds a few counts of this clonotype. This sequence joins TRBV28 and TRBJ1-4, with D possibly matching TRBD1 (5 bases). Germline CDR1 MDHEN, CDR2 SYDVKM. V gave up 10 bases and J gave up 0 bases, with 12 bases separating them. The length of the CDR3 is 14 residues. The CDR3 nucleotides are TGTGCCATTCAGGGAGTTGCAACTAATGAAAAACTGTTTTTT. Translated: CAIQGVATNEKLFF.

In regard to this clonotype: An end of the junction does not agree with germline; a read error may underlie this. V and J are TRBV30 and TRBJ1-6, with a tentative D call TRBD1 (6 bases). The CDR3 has 12 residues. The germline gives CDR1 GTSNPN, CDR2 SVGIG (reference sequence). The CDR3 region is CAWSGSGTPLRF. The CDR3, as DNA: TGTGCCTGGAGTGGATCTGGGACACCCCTCCGCTTT.

Concerning this clonotype: The CDR3 carries no conserved terminal phenylalanine or tryptophan, so it likely arises from a read error. The chain combines TRBV7-9 with TRBJ2-6; 10 bases are shared with TRBD1. CDR1 SEHNR and CDR2 FQNEAQ come from the germline V gene (reference sequence). This CDR3 has 17 residues. Losses at the gene ends were 7 bases for V and 0 bases for J; bases not matched to a gene: 6. The CDR3 DNA follows: TGTGCCAGCAACCCGGACAGGGGGTACTCTGGGGCCAACGTCCTGACTCTC. Protein sequence: CASNPDRGYSGANVLTL.

The chain is built from TRBV5-1 and TRBJ1-2; possibly TRBD1 for D (6 bases). The CDR3 totals 14 residues. V dropped 2 bases and J dropped 3 bases, with 11 bases sitting between them. Germline V CDR1 and CDR2: SGHRS, YFSETQ. The CDR3 is CASSFQGTYYGYTF. For the CDR3, the DNA is TGCGCCAGCAGCTTCCAGGGGACCTACTATGGCTACACCTTC.

The sample holds a few counts of this clonotype. The chain couples TRBV12-3 or TRBV12-4 to TRBJ1-1; D remains unclear. The CDR3 has 13 residues. V was clipped by 6 bases and J by 4 bases, with 12 bases between them. The CDR3 bases are TGTGCCAGCAGACCCCTGGTGGGCACTGAAGCTTTCTTT. This translates into CASRPLVGTEAFF.

The chain joins TRBV7-2 to TRBJ1-2, with D hard to call. The CDR3 sequence is 13 residues long. V shed 1 base and J shed 7 bases, with 10 bases lying between them. Germline lookup yields CDR1 SGHTA and CDR2 FQGNSA. CDR3 bases: TGTGCCAGCAGCTTAGAACCGACGGGTGGCTACACCTTC. The encoded protein is CASSLEPTGGYTF.

This chain uses TRBV11-2 with TRBJ2-3; D may correspond to TRBD1 or TRBD2 (5 bases each). From germline, CDR1 is SGHAT and CDR2 FQNNGV. The CDR3 runs 15 residues. Deletions cut 7 bases from V and 0 bases from J, with 14 bases between. The CDR3 DNA sequence: TGTGCCAGCACCTCCCCCGGGGCTAGCACAGATACGCAGTATTTT. It yields the protein CASTSPGASTDTQYF.